This T cell receptor (beta chain) was captured in a study of cytomegalovirus exposure and HLA in healthy donors (dated by TCRdb to about 2017). Some background on the complete study: In an earlier analysis of about 560 of the donors, less than 350 Gb of sequence data and roughly 100 million unique TCR beta sequences from about 190 million T cells were reported. Roughly 320 gigabases of sequencing data and around 85 million unique TCR sequences made up an early release that covered approximately 620 HLA-typed donors. Among the approximately 420 genotyped donors, around 81% belonged to the genetic ancestry cluster associated with self-reported Caucasian donors. The study aimed to test whether cataloging public T cell receptors could reveal signatures of past pathogen exposure. The T cell repertoires of several hundred subjects were profiled by immunosequencing and related to cytomegalovirus serostatus. A separate validation cohort of 100 to 150 different subjects was used in addition to the roughly 700-subject first cohort. High-throughput TCR immunosequencing, statistical association of individual TCRs with disease status, and machine learning were combined to predict cytomegalovirus infection status. A later analysis re-analyzed previously published TCR beta repertoires from 660 or so donors and added high-resolution HLA genotyping to study TCR occurrence patterns. The later analysis used no new phenotypic data to find candidate immune exposures, relying instead on TCR beta sequences and their occurrence across donors. To decide whether each TCR beta V gene segment behaved as functional or pseudogenic, an earlier analysis of some 600 of the donors relied on high-throughput TCR beta sequencing. Donor age, sex, ethnicity and CMV serostatus were compiled together with the repertoire data. Genome-wide SNP genotypes for about 60% of the 666 donors were used in a later genetic analysis, which treated that subset as a discovery cohort. Every repertoire in the discovery cohort had been generated on one and the same sequencing platform. Both class I and class II loci were covered by HLA typing, at four-digit resolution. The number of donors typed differed by locus, with about 620-630 for A, B, C, DRB1 and DQB1, around 500 for DQA1, 600 to 610 for DPA1, and under 490 for DPB1. Because of strong linkage in the cohort, five DR-DQ haplotypes were treated as single units for association and clustering. On average, around 200,000 unique TCR beta nucleotide sequences were sequenced per donor among 350 to 400 genotyped donors of the cohort, with 15% to 20% of those sequences being non-productive.

Preparation of the library involved the immunoSEQ multiplex PCR assay. The multiplex PCR relied on a mix of 60 forward primers for TCR Vbeta segments and 13 reverse primers for TCR Jbeta segments. The CDR3 region of rearranged TCR beta genes was amplified from genomic DNA with a multiplex PCR assay. Amplified TCR beta libraries were sequenced as 87-base-pair reads on the Illumina HiSeq System. Processing in the source paper ran as follows. In a later analysis, tens of millions of unique TCR beta chains were counted across the 690 or so repertoires, and about 9.9 million of these chains were shared by at least two donors. Raw reads were error-corrected and collapsed into unique sequences by a nearest-neighbor algorithm in which closely related sequences were merged to remove PCR and sequencing errors. V, D and J gene segments were assigned by aligning CDR3 sequences to IMGT reference sequences. For a sequence to be retained, a match of at least six nucleotides to both a V gene segment and a J gene segment was required. Rearrangements were called productive when the CDR3 lacked stop codons and stayed in frame with V and J; all others were non-productive. CDR3 was defined according to IMGT convention as the region running from the second conserved V-encoded cysteine to the conserved J-encoded phenylalanine. The earlier analysis of 500 to 600 of the donors excluded sequences that lacked an unambiguous match to a single V gene segment. In an earlier analysis of around 600 of the donors, V segments were called functional above 56.7% productive rearrangements and were called segregating when the between-donor standard deviation exceeded 5%. To diagnose cytomegalovirus status from the catalog of TCR beta chain sequences, a statistical classification framework was built. In a later analysis, TCR nucleotide sequences were compared against IMGT/GENE-DB human TR gene sequences so that V and J genes could be assigned. In a later analysis, CDR3 sequences and most-parsimonious VDJ recombination scenarios were assigned using the TCRdist pipeline. In a later analysis, each TCR beta chain was defined by its CDR3 amino acid sequence together with its V-gene family, and reads lacking a unique V-gene family were excluded. To address suspected cross-contamination and a sequencing artifact, a later analysis removed roughly 580 highly shared, low-generation-probability nucleotide sequences. In a later analysis, a clonal expansion index was calculated for each public chain from normalized within-repertoire ranks of inferred template counts. A later analysis computed generation probabilities with a VDJ recombination model fitted to out-of-frame rearrangements, and checked the results against IGoR. A later analysis scored TCR-TCR, TCR-HLA and TCR-CMV co-occurrence with hypergeometric tests, applying a repertoire-size bias correction to TCR pairs. In a later analysis, false discovery rates were estimated by permuting HLA or CMV assignments 20 times. A later analysis grouped co-occurring TCRs with DBSCAN, adding TCRdist sequence similarity when clustering within HLA-allele-positive subsets. Repertoires with fewer than 30,000 or more than 120,000 public chains were left out of co-occurrence clustering, as were five repertoires with anomalous nucleotide sharing. Sourced from immuneACCESS, this table was stored by TCRdb with only in-frame sequences that have V and J called. A share of the clones is absent; for the studies checked, an unresolved V gene accounts for under half, and the remainder has no known explanation. That table is the source of V, J and clone size, and D and trimming were worked out from the DNA. The table for this sample lists about 50,000 clones; 80% of them were counted only once. In total, the top ten clones hold more than 6.5% of the sample.

Here V drops 0 bases and J drops 0 bases, and the junction holds 2 bases not matched to any gene. From a lookup of the germline V gene, CDR1 and CDR2 are SGDLS and YYNGEE. Its CDR3 holds 17 amino acids, cysteine through phenylalanine. The entry retains the CDR3 DNA only, 51 bases that are in frame from base 1. On this clone: The clone's antigen remains unknown. No clone much larger than this one lies a single base away; base qualities are absent.

Study-wide conclusions, independent of this receptor: A later genetic analysis associated a missense DCLRE1C variant with V-gene and J-gene trimming of TCR beta chains, and an independent cohort replicated the association. The authors suggested that the approach could potentially be generalized to other disease states and immunological phenotypes. In the study, some 160 TCR beta chains were listed as associated with cytomegalovirus. In an earlier analysis of approximately 590 of the donors, most TCR beta V segments were observed in productive rearrangements about 87% or about 30% of the time, broadly matching IMGT annotations. Correlated functional status among segregating V segments might be attributable to linkage disequilibrium, but an unknown experimental factor could not be ruled out. In both the original and validation cohorts, the classifier was reported to diagnose cytomegalovirus status with high specificity and sensitivity. When HLA alleles, especially DR and DQ, strongly co-occurred, attributing TCR associations to individual alleles was difficult. A cluster of highly shared sequence variants was judged likely to represent a technical artifact of the sequencing pipeline. A few of the identified cytomegalovirus-associated TCR beta chains were confirmed in vitro to be specific for cytomegalovirus antigens. A later analysis found that HLA-associated TCR beta chains were more clonally expanded and had lower generation probabilities than equally common non-associated chains. CMV serostatus was the only immune exposure information available for the cohort. According to a later genetic analysis, donors in an Asian-associated ancestry cluster had fewer N-insertions in productive TCRs than the approximately 670-donor mean. Because some donors lacked HLA typing at each locus, the association tests relied only on the typed subset. Because counts were too low, about 17 rarely observed V segments, including chromosome 9 orphons, were excluded from the earlier analysis of 500 to 700 of the donors. A further reported finding was that TCR beta sequences accurately predicted the HLA-A and HLA-B alleles for most subjects in the first cohort. Some IMGT-functional V segments, including TRBV6-2 and TRBV6-3, could not be distinguished by the 87-base-pair reads and were therefore excluded. The cohort was sequenced for TCR beta chains only, and without alpha or paired-chain data the features that could be detected were limited. Specific HLA alleles were associated with 15,000 to 20,000 TCR beta sequences at a false discovery rate of 0.05 in a later analysis. The presence/absence analyses assumed that sequencing depth was roughly uniform across donors, and that assumption may not be true. Most TCR sequences were seen in very few donors, while some public TCRs were found in many individuals. According to a later analysis, TCR association rates differed among HLA loci, with DRB1 alleles showing the most associated TCRs and HLA-C alleles showing the fewest. According to a later analysis, parvovirus B19, influenza, CMV and Epstein-Barr virus appeared linked to several top co-occurrence clusters. A later analysis found that most CMV-associated TCR beta chains appeared HLA-restricted, with HLA associations seemingly driven largely by CMV exposure.

The cohort comprised around 690 healthy bone marrow donors. At the time of sampling, every cohort member was nominally healthy, though immune exposures that went unrecorded were likely present. The donor tested CMV seropositive and was one of the 289 seropositive cohort members. A peripheral blood sample was provided by each donor, and peripheral blood mononuclear cells were used for TCR beta sequencing. Genomic DNA was extracted from the blood cell samples with the Qiagen DNeasy Blood Extraction Kit. The rearranged chain carries TRBV9 and TRBJ2-1; 11 bases in the middle match TRBD2. Specimen: PBMCs. This clonotype was obtained from a man aged 25-40 years in good health and CMV-seropositive. The DNA sequence is as follows: TGTGCCAGCAGCGTAGTAGCGGGGGGGAGCTCCTACAATGAGCAGTTCTTC. This is translated as CASSVVAGGSSYNEQFF.